This T cell receptor (beta chain) derives from a study of CD8+ T cells in alopecia areata. Overall study: Treatment of the treated patients consisted of oral tofacitinib, 5 to 10 mg twice daily. Study-wide results and caveats: Mice showed clearer TCR sharing than patients did, a gap that was possibly HLA-related.

Worth noting for this clone: Its antigen is unidentified.

Per the germline V gene, CDR1 is LGHNT and CDR2 is FRNRAP. This CDR3 is 13 amino acids long. Trimming stripped 1 base from V and 6 bases from J, with 9 bases between. Documented treatment: oral pan-JAK inhibitor, 5-10 mg twice daily. Extracted RNA was reverse transcribed into cDNA, the sequencing template. TCRdb's table, derived via immunoSEQ multiplex PCR, lists solely in-frame clones and lacks some. The top ten clones hold approximately 1% of a sample with about 190,000 clones, roughly 66% of them seen once. Sequenced here: CD4+ T cells sorted from blood, sampled at week 24, from a patient treated with tofacitinib. The TCR sequence derives from a human donor with alopecia areata. The chain uses TRBV12-5 and TRBJ1-2; possible D gene TRBD1, 5 bases. CDR3 in DNA: TGTGCTAGTGGTTTGGACGGGGCGCATGGCTACACCTTC. Translated, it gives CASGLDGAHGYTF.